Below are 19 T cell receptor beta chains sequenced from a single sample in a study of cytomegalovirus exposure and HLA in healthy donors. Use of 60 Vbeta and 13 Jbeta primers characterized the PCR. Method: immunoSEQ multiplex PCR; TCRdb's copy keeps in-frame clones and lacks some. This sample has around 150,000 clones; around 78% occur once, and the top ten carry about 2%. The sequenced sample consisted of PBMCs. The source of these receptors is a female donor in good health and CMV-seropositive.

This sequence joins TRBV7-3 and TRBJ2-3; D ambiguous. Trimming left V 4 bases short and J 0 bases short, with 11 bases between. CDR1 and CDR2 from the germline V gene are SGHTA and FQGTGA. There are 15 residues in the CDR3. Here the CDR3 reads CASSSLGASTDTQYF. DNA of the CDR3: TGTGCCAGCAGCTCCCTCGGAGCTAGCACAGATACGCAGTATTTT.

The rearrangement links TRBV29-1 to TRBJ2-3; 10 bases match TRBD2. CDR1 and CDR2 from the germline V gene are SQVTM and ANQGSEA. Germline trimming cut 7 bases from V and 6 bases from J; bases unmatched to any gene: 16. The CDR3 totals 16 residues. The CDR3 region has the DNA TGCAGCGCCCCCAAGGGGAGCGGGGGGGCCAGGGATACGCAGTATTTT. Protein sequence: CSAPKGSGGARDTQYF.

In its sample, this clone was seen a few times. V and J are TRBV2 and TRBJ2-5; 9 bases line up with TRBD1. Germline trimming cut 6 bases from V and 0 bases from J; bases unmatched to any gene: 5. The CDR3 is made up of 15 amino acids. CDR1 SNHLY and CDR2 FYNNEI come from the germline V gene. This chain's CDR3 is CASRPQGAYQETQYF. The CDR3 nucleotides are TGTGCCAGCAGGCCACAGGGGGCGTACCAAGAGACCCAGTACTTC.

V and J are TRBV10-3 and TRBJ1-5; 8 nucleotides line up with TRBD1. This CDR3 contains 16 residues. Germline assignment: CDR1 ENHRY and CDR2 SYGVKD. V was clipped by 0 bases and J by 10 bases; unmatched bases: 11. DNA for the CDR3: TGTGCCATCAGTGAGTCAACAGGGGGGAGCATGCAACCCCAGCATTTT. Its translation: CAISESTGGSMQPQHF.

The chain recombines TRBV5-6 with TRBJ2-3, with D hard to call. There are 13 residues in the CDR3. V lost 2 bases, J lost 4 bases, and 8 bases lay in between. Per the germline V gene, CDR1 is SGHDT and CDR2 is YYEEEE. CDR3 sequence reads: CASSFSTPDTQYF. The CDR3 bases are TGTGCCAGCAGCTTTAGTACCCCAGATACGCAGTATTTT.

This chain uses TRBV5-1 with TRBJ2-3; 15 bases line up with TRBD2. Germline CDR1 reads SGHRS; CDR2 reads YFSETQ. The CDR3 has 16 residues. With 3 bases clipped from V and 4 bases from J, the junction kept 3 bases outside the gene matches. CDR3 in DNA: TGCGCCAGCAGCTGGACTAGCGGGGGGGTTGCAGATACGCAGTATTTT. It codes for CASSWTSGGVADTQYF.

The genes are TRBV4-1 and TRBJ1-1; a possible D gene is TRBD1 (6 bases). Per the germline V gene, CDR1 is MGHRA and CDR2 is YSYEKL. CDR3 length: 15 amino acids. V was clipped by 6 bases and J by 1 base, with 15 bases between them. The DNA for the CDR3 is TGCGCCAGCAGACCCCCGGGACAAAAGAACACTGAAGCTTTCTTT. This gives the protein CASRPPGQKNTEAFF.

This clone was seen a single time. This chain links TRBV5-1 with TRBJ2-5; weak D call: TRBD2 (7 bases). The CDR3 consists of 14 residues. CDR1 is SGHRS, CDR2 YFSETQ, per germline. V lost 0 bases and J lost 11, with 17 bases in between. Here the CDR3 DNA reads TGCGCCAGCAGCTTGGCCCTGGGGGCGGGGGAGCAGTACTTC. This codes for CASSLALGAGEQYF. The full variable domain, completed using reference TRBV5-1 and TRBJ2-5, is KAGVTQTPRYLIKTRGQQVTLSCSPISGHRSVSWYQQTPGQGLQFLFEYFSETQRNKGNFPGRFSGRQFSNSRSEMNVSTLELGDSALYLCASSLALGAGEQYFGPGTRLLVL.

This chain connects TRBV2 to TRBJ1-3; the D gene is possibly TRBD1 (5 bases). The V gene's germline CDR1 is SNHLY and CDR2 FYNNEI. The CDR3 is made up of 16 amino acids. The germline V and J ends were trimmed by 3 bases and 2 bases, with 14 bases remaining between them. The CDR3 here is CASSEPRVKTGNTIYF. Written as DNA, the CDR3 is TGTGCCAGCAGTGAGCCCAGGGTGAAAACTGGAAACACCATATATTTT. Full variable domain (missing parts from reference TRBV2 and TRBJ1-3): EPEVTQTPSHQVTQMGQEVILRCVPISNHLYFYWYRQILGQKVEFLVSFYNNEISEKSEIFDDQFSVERPDGSNFTLKIRSTKLEDSAMYFCASSEPRVKTGNTIYFGEGSWLTVV.

The chain links TRBV19 to TRBJ2-1, with D perhaps matching TRBD2 (5 bases). V was trimmed by 0 bases and J by 9 bases, leaving 12 bases between them. The CDR3 is 14 residues long. The germline gives CDR1 LNHDA, CDR2 SQIVND (reference sequence). The CDR3 DNA reads as TGTGCCAGTAGTATAGATCCAGCGGCCCGTGAGCAGTTCTTC. Translating gives CASSIDPAAREQFF.

The J gene is TRBJ2-1, the V gene TRBV9; 9 bases agree with TRBD1. The CDR3 is 18 residues long. Losses at the gene ends were 0 bases for V and 5 bases for J; bases not matched to a gene: 12. CDR1 SGDLS and CDR2 YYNGEE come from the germline V gene. The CDR3 DNA follows: TGTGCCAGCAGCGTAGGTTTACCGGGACAGGGATTCAACAATGAGCAGTTCTTC. This gives the protein CASSVGLPGQGFNNEQFF.

The chain couples TRBV5-1 to TRBJ1-2, with D perhaps TRBD1 (5 bases). V shed 0 bases and J shed 4 bases, with 13 bases lying between them. From germline, CDR1 is SGHRS and CDR2 YFSETQ. This CDR3 is 15 amino acids long. CDR3 in amino acids: CASSLGQTAPYGYTF. In DNA, the CDR3 is TGCGCCAGCAGCTTGGGCCAGACAGCCCCCTATGGCTACACCTTC.

V is TRBV30 and J is TRBJ1-1; no reliable D call. Germline CDR1 reads GTSNPN; CDR2 reads SVGIG (reference sequence). This CDR3 has 13 residues. Trimming left V 2 bases short and J 4 bases short, with 11 bases between. The CDR3 nucleotides are TGTGCCTGGAGTATAGGCCGGGTCACTGAAGCTTTCTTT. Translation gives CAWSIGRVTEAFF. The full variable domain, in which reference TRBV30 and TRBJ1-1 provide the parts outside the CDR3, is SQTIHQWPATLVQPVGSPLSLECTVEGTSNPNLYWYRQAAGRGLQLLFYSVGIGQISSEVPQNLSASRPQDRQFILSSKKLLLSDSGFYLCAWSIGRVTEAFFGQGTRLTVV.

In DNA form, the CDR3 reads TGTGCCAGCAGCTTAGGGGCCAATCAGCCCCAGCATTTT. Translated: CASSLGANQPQHF. This chain connects TRBV7-9 to TRBJ1-5; D is undetermined. V shed 1 base and J shed 3 bases, with 4 bases lying between them. Germline CDR1 SEHNR, CDR2 FQNEAQ (reference sequence). The length of the CDR3 is 13 residues.

This clone was recorded a few times. V usage is TRBV28 and J usage is TRBJ2-5, with D tentatively TRBD1 (6 bases). CDR3 size: 15 residues. The V end lost 5 bases, the J end lost 2 bases, and 15 bases lay between the germline ends. Germline V gene data show CDR1 as MDHEN and CDR2 as SYDVKM. This chain's CDR3 is CASSKQGASQETQYF. CDR3 DNA sequence: TGTGCCAGCAGTAAACAGGGTGCGTCACAAGAGACCCAGTACTTC.

The rearrangement uses TRBV2 and TRBJ1-5; weak D call: TRBD1 (5 bases). The germline V gene encodes CDR1 SNHLY and CDR2 FYNNEI. The CDR3 is made up of 13 amino acids. The V end was cut by 6 bases, the J end by 5 bases, with 11 bases between. This CDR3 is CASSWGGDQPQHF. CDR3 bases: TGTGCCAGCAGCTGGGGCGGAGATCAGCCCCAGCATTTT.

This clone has just a few counts. The chain has TRBV14 and TRBJ2-3; 15 bases agree with TRBD2. Germline CDR1 reads SGHDN; CDR2 reads FVKESK. Germline trimming cut 4 bases from V and 9 bases from J; bases unmatched to any gene: 5. This CDR3 has 15 residues. The CDR3 loop reads CASSLGLAGGVTQYF. Written as DNA, the CDR3 is TGTGCCAGCAGCCTCGGACTAGCGGGGGGGGTGACGCAGTATTTT.

This clone was counted between two and nine times. The chain carries TRBV7-3 and TRBJ2-7; D is perhaps TRBD1 (6 bases). The CDR3 sequence is 14 residues long. Germline V CDR1 and CDR2: SGHTA, FQGTGA. Trimming took off 5 bases at V and 3 bases at J, with 14 bases between the two ends. The chain's CDR3 is CASSQGPGVYEQYF. CDR3 DNA: TGTGCCAGCAGCCAGGGACCAGGGGTCTACGAGCAGTACTTC.

The chain recombines TRBV4-2 with TRBJ1-2, with a weak D call TRBD1 (5 bases). Germline-derived CDR1 and CDR2 are LGHNA and YNFKEQ. CDR3 length: 14 residues. With 1 base removed from V and 2 bases from J, the gap between germline ends came to 8 bases. The CDR3 spells CASSQAAGNYGYTF. The CDR3 DNA sequence: TGTGCCAGCAGCCAAGCGGCAGGGAACTATGGCTACACCTTC.